These 18 T cell receptor beta chains share one sample of origin, sequenced in a study of T-cell reconstitution after alpha-beta-depleted transplantation in children (dated by TCRdb to 2016 to 2017). To prepare the library, PCR was applied. The reads were generated on an Illumina HiSeq 2500. Molecular barcoding was employed in the preparation of TCR libraries, with unique molecular identifiers being used to normalize TCRbeta repertoire quantification. Using fastp at Q25 and MiXCR, TCRdb reprocessed the public reads and kept productive beta chains. For every CDR3 protein sequence, its rows merge into one entry that carries the most common genes and DNA. This sample lists almost 400,000 distinct CDR3 sequences; roughly 20% were detected once. Around 4% of the sample is taken by the ten largest. The specimen comprised PBMCs from the stem cell graft donor, sampled from the stem cell graft. The origin of the receptors is a human donor who donated a stem cell graft to a child with acute myeloid leukemia.

In this sample, this clonotype turned up many times. The CDR3, as DNA: TGTGCCAGTAGTATGCGACAGGGGTTGGCTGAAGCTTTCTTT. It codes for CASSMRQGLAEAFF. V and J are TRBV19 and TRBJ1-1; 8 bases agree with TRBD1. Unmatched junction bases numbered 6, after V lost 3 bases and J lost 6 bases. This CDR3 spans 14 amino acids. Germline CDR1 LNHDA, CDR2 SQIVND (reference sequence).

A few counts support this clonotype. The J gene is TRBJ1-2, the V gene TRBV20-1; D gene uncertain. The CDR3 has 15 residues. Trimming pared 2 bases from V and 0 bases from J, leaving 13 bases between. The V gene's germline CDR1 is DFQATT and CDR2 SNEGSKA (reference sequence). The CDR3 sequence: CSARSRVLANYGYTF. The CDR3 DNA reads TGCAGTGCTAGATCCCGGGTCCTAGCTAACTATGGCTACACCTTC.

V and J are TRBV7-2 and TRBJ2-3, with unresolved D. This CDR3 spans 13 amino acids. The V end lost 5 bases, the J end lost 4 bases, and 10 bases lay between the germline ends. The germline CDR1 and CDR2 sequences are SGHTA and FQGNSA. CDR3 sequence reads: CASSGQIADTQYF. CDR3 in DNA: TGTGCCAGCAGCGGCCAAATCGCAGATACGCAGTATTTT.

This clonotype was observed at least ten times. The rearrangement uses TRBV6-1 and TRBJ2-1, with 8 bases aligning to TRBD2. The CDR3 contains 15 residues. Per germline, CDR1 MNHNS and CDR2 SASEGT. V lost 6 bases to trimming and J lost 4 bases; unmatched junction nucleotides: 8. CDR3 sequence (DNA): TGTGCCAGCAGACCCCTAGCGGGCGGTTACAATGAGCAGTTCTTC. Its translation: CASRPLAGGYNEQFF.

The V and J genes are TRBV7-9 and TRBJ2-7; 7 bases align to TRBD2. The germline V gene has CDR1 SEHNR and CDR2 FQNEAQ (reference sequence). This CDR3 is 14 amino acids long. J lost 7 bases, V lost 5 bases, and 11 bases had no gene match. The CDR3 spells CASSPYLLGGEQYF. CDR3 sequence (DNA): TGTGCCAGCAGCCCATACTTGCTCGGGGGGGAGCAGTACTTC. The whole variable domain, filled in from reference TRBV7-9 and TRBJ2-7, reads DTGVSQNPRHKITKRGQNVTFRCDPISEHNRLYWYRQTLGQGPEFLTYFQNEAQLEKSRLLSDRFSAERPKGSFSTLEIQRTEQGDSAMYLCASSPYLLGGEQYFGPGTRLTVT.

In its sample, this clonotype was seen many times. The gene calls are TRBV12-3 or TRBV12-4 and TRBJ2-7; 10 positions match TRBD1. This CDR3 is 13 amino acids long. V lost 6 bases and J lost 3; bases outside the gene matches: 2. The CDR3 nucleotides read TGTGCCAGCAGCCGGGACAGGGGCTACGAGCAGTACTTC. It encodes CASSRDRGYEQYF.

The CDR3: CASSLTPQGIQYF. The CDR3 coding sequence is TGTGCCAGCAGCTTAACCCCTCAGGGCATTCAGTACTTC. The rearrangement uses TRBV7-2 and TRBJ2-4; D may be TRBD1 (5 bases). CDR1 is SGHTA, CDR2 FQGNSA, per germline. Trimming stripped 2 bases from V and 9 bases from J, with 11 bases between. This CDR3 has 13 amino acids.

This chain uses TRBV20-1 with TRBJ1-2, with D maybe TRBD1 (5 bases). Trimming pared 6 bases from V and 1 base from J, leaving 15 bases between. This CDR3 comprises 14 residues. Germline CDR1 reads DFQATT; CDR2 reads SNEGSKA (reference sequence). This chain's CDR3 is CSATVSDLNYGYTF. The CDR3 nucleotides are TGCAGTGCGACAGTCAGTGACCTTAACTATGGCTACACCTTC.

The chain combines TRBV7-3 with TRBJ2-1; 10 positions agree with TRBD2. The germline V gene encodes CDR1 SGHTA and CDR2 FQGTGA. V was clipped by 4 bases and J by 0 bases; unmatched bases: 3. This CDR3 has 16 amino acids. Written as DNA, the CDR3 is TGTGCCAGCAGCTCTAGGACTAGCGGCTCCTACAATGAGCAGTTCTTC. This translates into CASSSRTSGSYNEQFF. Full variable domain (remainder filled in from reference TRBV7-3 and TRBJ2-1): GAGVSQTPSNKVTEKGKYVELRCDPISGHTALYWYRQSLGQGPEFLIYFQGTGAADDSGLPNDRFFAVRPEGSVSTLKIQRTERGDSAVYLCASSSRTSGSYNEQFFGPGTRLTVL.

This chain joins TRBV7-9 and TRBJ2-1; D remains ambiguous. The CDR3 consists of 11 residues. Germline loops: CDR1 SEHNR, CDR2 FQNEAQ (reference sequence). The ends were cut back, 5 bases at V and 7 bases at J, with 6 bases in the middle. The chain's CDR3 is CASSVENEQFF. CDR3 DNA sequence: TGTGCCAGCAGCGTAGAGAATGAGCAGTTCTTC.

This clonotype was observed at least ten times. The CDR3 spells CSARLAGGYGADTQYF. The CDR3 DNA follows: TGCAGTGCTAGACTAGCGGGAGGGTATGGAGCAGATACGCAGTATTTT. This chain connects TRBV20-1 to TRBJ2-3; 12 nucleotides align to TRBD2. V was clipped by 2 bases and J by 4 bases; unmatched bases: 7. The CDR3 has 16 residues. Germline lookup yields CDR1 DFQATT and CDR2 SNEGSKA (reference sequence).

V is TRBV4-2 and J is TRBJ2-1, with no clear D. Germline lookup yields CDR1 LGHNA and CDR2 YNFKEQ. The CDR3 totals 16 residues. With 4 bases removed from V and 0 bases from J, the gap between germline ends came to 13 bases. CDR3 bases: TGTGCCAGCAGCCCGTCGGACGGATACTCCTACAATGAGCAGTTCTTC. Translation: CASSPSDGYSYNEQFF.

In this sample, this clonotype turned up many times. The V gene is TRBV25-1, the J gene TRBJ2-7, with a possible D match to TRBD1 (6 bases). CDR3 length equals 15 residues. With 1 base removed from V and 1 base from J, the gap between germline ends came to 11 bases. In germline, CDR1 is MGHDK, CDR2 SYGVNS. DNA of the CDR3: TGTGCCAGCAGTGAATCGGCAGGGGATTCCTACGAGCAGTACTTC. Its translation: CASSESAGDSYEQYF.

The chain joins TRBV12-3 or TRBV12-4 to TRBJ2-1; no clear D. The CDR3 spans 15 residues. V was pared by 7 bases and J by 3 bases, with 16 bases between. CDR3 loop: CASIPAPNLYNEQFF. The DNA of the CDR3 is TGTGCCAGCATCCCAGCCCCCAATCTCTACAATGAGCAGTTCTTC.

V and J are TRBV20-1 and TRBJ2-5, with a tentative D call TRBD2 (7 bases). Deletions cut 5 bases from V and 1 base from J, with 17 bases between. This CDR3 comprises 15 residues. Germline-derived CDR1 and CDR2 are DFQATT and SNEGSKA (reference sequence). The CDR3: CSAQEGGGPQETQYF. The CDR3 DNA reads TGCAGTGCTCAGGAGGGGGGAGGGCCCCAAGAGACCCAGTACTTC.

This clonotype was seen repeatedly, ten times or more. V is TRBV29-1 and J is TRBJ2-5, with 7 nucleotides matching TRBD1. V was pared by 2 bases and J by 3 bases, with 12 bases of the junction left unmatched. The germline gives CDR1 SQVTM, CDR2 ANQGSEA. The CDR3 loop spans 16 amino acids. The CDR3 is CSVETVRGGAEETQYF. In DNA, the CDR3 is TGCAGCGTTGAAACGGTCCGAGGGGGCGCAGAAGAGACCCAGTACTTC.

The chain joins TRBV20-1 to TRBJ2-7; possibly TRBD2 for D (5 bases). The V gene lost 5 bases and the J gene lost 5 bases, with 19 bases spanning the gap. The germline gives CDR1 DFQATT, CDR2 SNEGSKA (reference sequence). The CDR3 totals 14 residues. In nucleotides, the CDR3 is TGCAGTGCTGAGGATACTACTTTGAGGGACGAGCAGTACTTC. Translating it yields CSAEDTTLRDEQYF.

The chain couples TRBV28 to TRBJ2-7, with a tentative D call TRBD2 (6 bases). Trimming pared 5 bases from V and 0 bases from J, leaving 14 bases between. The germline V gene encodes CDR1 MDHEN and CDR2 SYDVKM. This CDR3 spans 15 amino acids. The CDR3 DNA sequence: TGTGCCAGCAGTCGTAGCGGATCCTCCTCCTACGAGCAGTACTTC. This encodes CASSRSGSSSYEQYF.